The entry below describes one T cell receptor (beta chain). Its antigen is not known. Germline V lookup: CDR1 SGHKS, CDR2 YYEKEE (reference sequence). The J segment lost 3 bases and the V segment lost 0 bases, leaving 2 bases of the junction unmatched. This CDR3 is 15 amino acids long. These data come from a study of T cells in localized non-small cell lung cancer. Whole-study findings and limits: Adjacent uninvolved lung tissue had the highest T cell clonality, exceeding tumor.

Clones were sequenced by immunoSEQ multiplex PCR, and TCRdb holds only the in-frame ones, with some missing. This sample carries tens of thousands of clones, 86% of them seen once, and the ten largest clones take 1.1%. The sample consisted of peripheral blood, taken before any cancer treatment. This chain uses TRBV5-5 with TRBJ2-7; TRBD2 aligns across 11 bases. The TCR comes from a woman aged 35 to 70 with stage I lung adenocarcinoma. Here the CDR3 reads CASSLDSGGVYEQYF. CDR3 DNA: TGTGCCAGCAGCTTGGATAGCGGGGGGGTCTACGAGCAGTACTTC.